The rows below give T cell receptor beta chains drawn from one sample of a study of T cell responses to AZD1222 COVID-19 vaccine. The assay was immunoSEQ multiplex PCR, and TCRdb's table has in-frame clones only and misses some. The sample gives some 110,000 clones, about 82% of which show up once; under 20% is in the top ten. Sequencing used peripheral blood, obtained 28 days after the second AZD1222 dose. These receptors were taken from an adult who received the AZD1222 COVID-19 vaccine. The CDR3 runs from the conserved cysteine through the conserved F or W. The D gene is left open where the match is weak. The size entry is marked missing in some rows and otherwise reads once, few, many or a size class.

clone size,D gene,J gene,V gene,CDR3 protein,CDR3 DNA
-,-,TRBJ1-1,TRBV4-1,CASSLPGRDTEAFF,TGCGCCAGCAGCCTGCCTGGGCGGGACACTGAAGCTTTCTTT
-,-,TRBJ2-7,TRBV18,CASSPPTGSYSYEQYF,TGTGCCAGCTCACCACCTACCGGGAGTTATAGCTACGAGCAGTACTTC
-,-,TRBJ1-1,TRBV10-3,CAISVERGQRGEAFF,TGTGCCATCAGTGTAGAGAGGGGACAACGAGGGGAAGCTTTCTTT
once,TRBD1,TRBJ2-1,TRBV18,CASSPVRLGTVNEQFF,TGTGCCAGCTCACCCGTACGTTTGGGGACAGTGAATGAGCAGTTCTTC
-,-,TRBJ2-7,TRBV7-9,CASSSPTESYEQYF,TGTGCCAGCAGCAGCCCGACGGAATCCTACGAGCAGTACTTC
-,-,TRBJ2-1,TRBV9,CASSGEGHTYNEQFF,TGTGCCAGCAGCGGAGAGGGACATACTTACAATGAGCAGTTCTTC
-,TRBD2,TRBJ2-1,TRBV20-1,CSASIGLAGAEQFF,TGCAGTGCTAGTATTGGACTAGCGGGGGCTGAGCAGTTCTTC
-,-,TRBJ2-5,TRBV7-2,CASSTGPSQETQYF,TGTGCCAGCAGCACCGGACCGAGCCAAGAGACCCAGTACTTC
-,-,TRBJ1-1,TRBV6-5,CASSWGTLNTEAFF,TGTGCCAGCAGTTGGGGGACACTCAACACTGAAGCTTTCTTT
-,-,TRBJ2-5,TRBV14,CASSRTETQYF,TGTGCCAGCAGCCGGACAGAGACCCAGTACTTC
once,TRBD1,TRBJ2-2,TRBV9,CASSVAGTGATGELFF,TGTGCCAGCAGCGTAGCCGGGACAGGGGCCACCGGGGAGCTGTTTTTT
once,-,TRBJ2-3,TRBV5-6,CASSSWGLDTQYF,TGTGCCAGCAGCTCGTGGGGGTTGGATACGCAGTATTTT
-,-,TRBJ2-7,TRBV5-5,CASSPFRGRAYEQYF,TGTGCCAGCAGCCCATTCCGGGGCCGGGCCTACGAGCAGTACTTC
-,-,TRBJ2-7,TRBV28,CASSEALRRGLYEQYF,TGTGCCAGCAGTGAGGCCCTTCGCCGGGGGCTCTACGAGCAGTACTTC
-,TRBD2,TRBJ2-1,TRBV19,CASSILAGGPDEQFF,TGTGCCAGTAGTATTCTAGCGGGGGGACCTGATGAGCAGTTCTTC
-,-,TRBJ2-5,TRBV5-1,CASNGDYQETQYF,TGCGCCAGCAACGGGGACTACCAAGAGACCCAGTACTTC
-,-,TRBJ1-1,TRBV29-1,CSVERRRGAFF,TGCAGCGTAGAAAGAAGACGGGGCGCTTTCTTT
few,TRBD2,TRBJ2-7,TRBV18,CASSPGGGGANEQYF,TGTGCCAGCTCACCAGGTGGCGGGGGGGCGAATGAGCAGTACTTC
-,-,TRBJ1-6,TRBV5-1,CASSLGQSNSPLHF,TGCGCCAGCAGCTTAGGACAGAGTAATTCACCCCTCCACTTT
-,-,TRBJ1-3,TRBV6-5,CASSYSNQGMNTIYF,TGTGCCAGCAGTTACTCGAACCAGGGAATGAACACCATATATTTT
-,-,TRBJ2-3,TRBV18,CASSPDQTDTQYF,TGTGCCAGCTCACCGGACCAAACTGATACGCAGTATTTT
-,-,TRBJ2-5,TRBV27,CATQDFLDETQYF,TGTGCCACCCAAGATTTCCTGGACGAGACCCAGTACTTC
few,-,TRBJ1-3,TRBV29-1,CSVVYRAYSGNTIYF,TGCAGCGTTGTCTACAGGGCCTACTCTGGAAACACCATATATTTT
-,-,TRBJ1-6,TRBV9,CASQREQGSSPLHF,TGTGCCAGCCAGCGAGAACAGGGAAGTTCACCCCTCCACTTT
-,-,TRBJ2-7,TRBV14,CASSPQPGNEQYF,TGTGCCAGCAGCCCCCAACCGGGCAACGAGCAGTACTTC
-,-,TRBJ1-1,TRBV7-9,CASSLSGVTEAFF,TGTGCCAGCAGCTTATCAGGGGTCACTGAAGCTTTCTTT
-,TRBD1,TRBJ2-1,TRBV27,CASSLYRDRPNEQFF,TGTGCCAGCAGTTTATACCGGGACAGGCCCAATGAGCAGTTCTTC
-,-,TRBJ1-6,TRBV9,CASSDRDGKNSPLHF,TGTGCCAGCAGCGACCGGGACGGGAAAAATTCACCCCTCCACTTT
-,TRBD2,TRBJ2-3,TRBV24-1,CATSDFPGTSGSRTDTQYF,TGTGCCACCAGTGATTTTCCCGGGACTAGCGGTTCGCGCACAGATACGCAGTATTTT
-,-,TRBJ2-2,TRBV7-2,CASSPRVGPEVSRELFF,TGTGCCAGCAGCCCCCGGGTGGGGCCTGAGGTTTCCCGGGAGCTGTTTTTT
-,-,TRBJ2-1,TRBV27,CASSLSSHEQFF,TGTGCCAGCAGTTTATCTTCCCATGAGCAGTTCTTC
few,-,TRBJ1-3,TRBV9,CASSGNGHSGNTIYF,TGTGCCAGCAGCGGAAATGGCCACTCTGGAAACACCATATATTTT
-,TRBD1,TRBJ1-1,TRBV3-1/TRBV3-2,CASSQLTGVNTEAFF,TGTGCCAGCAGCCAATTAACAGGGGTGAACACTGAAGCTTTCTTT
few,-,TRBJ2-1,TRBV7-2,CASSLGTYNEQFF,TGTGCCAGCAGCTTAGGCACTTACAATGAGCAGTTCTTC
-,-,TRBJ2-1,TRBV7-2,CASSLEIGENNEQFF,TGTGCCAGCAGCTTAGAAATAGGCGAAAACAATGAGCAGTTCTTC
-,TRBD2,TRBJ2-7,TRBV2,CASSEALSSGRAGEQYF,TGTGCCAGCAGTGAAGCGCTTTCTAGCGGGAGGGCGGGTGAGCAGTACTTC
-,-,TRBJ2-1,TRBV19,CASSFGPIILSEQFF,TGTGCCAGTAGTTTCGGGCCTATTATACTCAGTGAGCAGTTCTTC
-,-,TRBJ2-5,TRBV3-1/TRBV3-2,CASSQDSGGQETQYF,TGTGCCAGCAGCCAAGATTCAGGGGGGCAAGAGACCCAGTACTTC
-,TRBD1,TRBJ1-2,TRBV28,CASSRGQGTYGYTF,TGTGCCAGCAGTAGGGGACAGGGTACCTATGGCTACACCTTC
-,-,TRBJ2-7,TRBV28,CASLTTRDSPLNEQYF,TGTGCCAGCCTCACCACCCGGGATAGCCCTCTTAACGAGCAGTACTTC
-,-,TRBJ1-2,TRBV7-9,CASSLIQGYGGYTF,TGTGCCAGCAGCTTAATTCAGGGGTATGGTGGCTACACCTTC
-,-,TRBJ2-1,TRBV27,CASNSLSGQWGEQFF,TGTGCCAGCAATAGTCTCTCGGGACAATGGGGCGAGCAGTTCTTC
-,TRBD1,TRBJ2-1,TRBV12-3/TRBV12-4,CADRAPGEEQFF,TGTGCGGACAGGGCCCCCGGAGAGGAGCAGTTCTTC
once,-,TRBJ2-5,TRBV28,CASMFMETQYF,TGTGCCAGCATGTTTATGGAGACCCAGTACTTC
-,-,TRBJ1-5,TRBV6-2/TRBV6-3,CASSYKYQPQHF,TGTGCCAGCAGTTACAAGTATCAGCCCCAGCATTTT